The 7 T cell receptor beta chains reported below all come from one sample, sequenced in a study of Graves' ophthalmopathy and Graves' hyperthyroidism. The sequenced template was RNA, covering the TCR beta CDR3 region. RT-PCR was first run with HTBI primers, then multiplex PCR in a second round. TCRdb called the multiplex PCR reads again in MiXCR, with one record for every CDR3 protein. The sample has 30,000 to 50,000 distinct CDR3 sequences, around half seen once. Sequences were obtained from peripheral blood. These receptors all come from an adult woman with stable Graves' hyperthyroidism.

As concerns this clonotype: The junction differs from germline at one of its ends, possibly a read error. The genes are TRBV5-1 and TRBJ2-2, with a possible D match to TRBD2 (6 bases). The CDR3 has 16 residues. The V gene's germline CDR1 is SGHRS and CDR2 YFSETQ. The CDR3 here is CASSVGGVGNTGELFF. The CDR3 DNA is TGTGCCAGCAGCGTAGGAGGGGTAGGAAACACCGGGGAGCTGTTTTTT.

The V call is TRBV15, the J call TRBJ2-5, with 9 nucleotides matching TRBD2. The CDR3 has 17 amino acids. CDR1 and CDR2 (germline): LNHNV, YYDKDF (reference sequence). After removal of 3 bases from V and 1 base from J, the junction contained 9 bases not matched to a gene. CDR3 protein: CATSRERASGTQETQYF. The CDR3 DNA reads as TGTGCCACCAGCAGGGAAAGGGCTAGCGGGACCCAAGAGACCCAGTACTTC.

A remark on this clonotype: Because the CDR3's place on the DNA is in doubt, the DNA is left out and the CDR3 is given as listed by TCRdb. The CDR3 loop reads CASSFYICSAPAEETQYF. The chain uses TRBV7-9 and TRBJ2-5; TRBD1, the table's D call, lacks a check against the DNA. The CDR3 extends over 18 residues, inclusive of both ends. From germline, CDR1 is SEHNR and CDR2 FQNEAQ (reference sequence).

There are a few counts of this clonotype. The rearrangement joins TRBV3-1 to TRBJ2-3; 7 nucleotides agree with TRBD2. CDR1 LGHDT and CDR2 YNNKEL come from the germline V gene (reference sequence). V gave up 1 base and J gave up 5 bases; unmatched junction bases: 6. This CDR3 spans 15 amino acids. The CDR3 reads CASSQASGPLDTQYF. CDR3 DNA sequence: TGTGCCAGCAGCCAAGCTAGCGGACCCTTAGATACGCAGTATTTT.

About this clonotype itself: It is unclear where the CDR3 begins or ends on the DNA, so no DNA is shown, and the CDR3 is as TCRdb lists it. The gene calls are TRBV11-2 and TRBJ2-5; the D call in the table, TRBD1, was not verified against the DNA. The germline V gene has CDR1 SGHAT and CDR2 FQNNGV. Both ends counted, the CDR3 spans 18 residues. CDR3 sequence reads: CASSFYICSARSPGQEYF.

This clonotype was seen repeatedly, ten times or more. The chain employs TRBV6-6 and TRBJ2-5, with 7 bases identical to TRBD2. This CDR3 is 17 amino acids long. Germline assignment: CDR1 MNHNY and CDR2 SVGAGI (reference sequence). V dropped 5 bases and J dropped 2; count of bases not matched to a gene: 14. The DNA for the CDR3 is TGTGCCAGCAGTCCTGGTGGACTAGAACTCCTACAAGAGACCCAGTACTTC. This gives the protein CASSPGGLELLQETQYF.

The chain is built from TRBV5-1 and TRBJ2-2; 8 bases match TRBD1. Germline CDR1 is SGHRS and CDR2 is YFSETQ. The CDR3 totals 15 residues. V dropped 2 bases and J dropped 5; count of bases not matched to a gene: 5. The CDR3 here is CASSFGQGRTGELFF. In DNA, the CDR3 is TGCGCCAGCAGCTTCGGACAGGGACGGACCGGGGAGCTGTTTTTT.